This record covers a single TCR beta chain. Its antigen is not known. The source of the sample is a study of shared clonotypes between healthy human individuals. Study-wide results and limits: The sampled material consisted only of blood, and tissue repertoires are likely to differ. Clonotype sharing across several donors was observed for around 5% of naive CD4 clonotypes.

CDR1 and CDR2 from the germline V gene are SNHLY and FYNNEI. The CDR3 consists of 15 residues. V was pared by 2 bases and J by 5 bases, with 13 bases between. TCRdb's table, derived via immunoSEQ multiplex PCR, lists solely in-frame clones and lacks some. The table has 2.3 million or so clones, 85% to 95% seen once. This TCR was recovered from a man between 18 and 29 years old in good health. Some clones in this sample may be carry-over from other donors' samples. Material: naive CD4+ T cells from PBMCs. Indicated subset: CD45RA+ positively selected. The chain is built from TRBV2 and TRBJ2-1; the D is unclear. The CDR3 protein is CASSERVRSNNEQFF. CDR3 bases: TGTGCCAGCAGTGAAAGGGTCAGGTCGAACAATGAGCAGTTCTTC.